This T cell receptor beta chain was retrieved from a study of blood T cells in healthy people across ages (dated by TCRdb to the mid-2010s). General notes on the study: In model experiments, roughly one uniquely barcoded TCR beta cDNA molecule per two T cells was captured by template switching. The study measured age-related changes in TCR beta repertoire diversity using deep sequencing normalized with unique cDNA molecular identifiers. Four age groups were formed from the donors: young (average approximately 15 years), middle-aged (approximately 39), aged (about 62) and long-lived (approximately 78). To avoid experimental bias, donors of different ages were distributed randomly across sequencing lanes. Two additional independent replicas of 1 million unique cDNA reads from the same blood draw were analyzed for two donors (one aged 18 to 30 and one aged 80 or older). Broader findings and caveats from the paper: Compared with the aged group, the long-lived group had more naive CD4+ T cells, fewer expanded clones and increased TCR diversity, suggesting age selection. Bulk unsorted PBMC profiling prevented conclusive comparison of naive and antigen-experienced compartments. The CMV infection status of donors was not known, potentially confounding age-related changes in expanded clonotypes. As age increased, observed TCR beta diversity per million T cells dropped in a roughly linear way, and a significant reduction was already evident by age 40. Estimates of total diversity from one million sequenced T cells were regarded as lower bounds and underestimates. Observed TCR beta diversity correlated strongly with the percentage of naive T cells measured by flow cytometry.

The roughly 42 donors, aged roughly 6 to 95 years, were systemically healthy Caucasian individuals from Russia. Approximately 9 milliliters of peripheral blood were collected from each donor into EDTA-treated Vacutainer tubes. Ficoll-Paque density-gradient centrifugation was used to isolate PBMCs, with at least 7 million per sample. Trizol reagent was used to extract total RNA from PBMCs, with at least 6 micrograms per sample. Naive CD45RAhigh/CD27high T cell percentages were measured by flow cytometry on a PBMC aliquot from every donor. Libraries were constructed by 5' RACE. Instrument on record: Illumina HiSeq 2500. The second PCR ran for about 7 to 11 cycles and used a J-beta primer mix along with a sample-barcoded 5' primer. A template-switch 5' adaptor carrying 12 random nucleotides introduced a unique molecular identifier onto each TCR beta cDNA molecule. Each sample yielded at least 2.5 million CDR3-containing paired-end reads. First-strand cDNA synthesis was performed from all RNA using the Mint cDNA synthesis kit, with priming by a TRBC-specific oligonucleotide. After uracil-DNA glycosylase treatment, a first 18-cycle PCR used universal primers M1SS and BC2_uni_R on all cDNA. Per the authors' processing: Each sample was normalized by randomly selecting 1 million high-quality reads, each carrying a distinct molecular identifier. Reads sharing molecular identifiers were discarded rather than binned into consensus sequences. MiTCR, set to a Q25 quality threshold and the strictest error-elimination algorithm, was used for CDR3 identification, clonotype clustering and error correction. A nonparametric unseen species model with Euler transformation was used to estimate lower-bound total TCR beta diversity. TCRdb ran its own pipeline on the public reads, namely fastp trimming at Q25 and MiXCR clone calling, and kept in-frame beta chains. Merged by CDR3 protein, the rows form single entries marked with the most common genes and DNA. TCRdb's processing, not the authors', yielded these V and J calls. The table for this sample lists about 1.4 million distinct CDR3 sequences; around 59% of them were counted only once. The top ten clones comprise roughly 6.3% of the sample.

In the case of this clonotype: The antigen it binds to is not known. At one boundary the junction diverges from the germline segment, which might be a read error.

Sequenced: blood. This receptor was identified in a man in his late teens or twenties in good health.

The CDR3 here reads CVSSTWRDGYSYNEQFF. The nucleotides read TGCGTCAGCAGCACCTGGAGAGACGGATACTCCTACAATGAGCAGTTCTTC. The V and J genes are TRBV5-1 and TRBJ2-1, with an unclear D gene assignment. The CDR3 covers 17 residues, taking in both the cysteine and the phenylalanine. Only CDR3 DNA remains: 51 bases, in frame from the first base. CDR1 and CDR2, per the germline V gene, are SGHRS and YFSETQ. When the CDR3 is completed using the reference TRBV5-1 and TRBJ2-1 genes on either side, the full variable domain is KAGVTQTPRYLIKTRGQQVTLSCSPISGHRSVSWYQQTPGQGLQFLFEYFSETQRNKGNFPGRFSGRQFSNSRSEMNVSTLELGDSALYLCVSSTWRDGYSYNEQFFGPGTRLTVL.